Listed here are 26 T cell receptor beta chains from one sample, sequenced in a study of T cells in Graves' hyperthyroidism and ophthalmopathy. RNA transcripts were the template for amplifying TCR beta CDR3 regions. With the HTBI primer set, the TCR CDR3 went through a first round of RT-PCR. Using its own MiXCR run on the multiplex PCR reads, TCRdb lists one record per CDR3 protein. The data contain over 700,000 distinct CDR3 sequences, around 38% of them singletons. Sequencing input: blood. The receptors here all came from a man aged 18 to 30 with Graves' hyperthyroidism.

This chain connects TRBV5-1 to TRBJ2-6; possible D gene TRBD2, 5 bases. Trimming took off 5 bases at V and 2 bases at J, with 17 bases between the two ends. This CDR3 is 17 amino acids long. Per germline, CDR1 SGHRS and CDR2 YFSETQ. The chain's CDR3 is CASSGEGLNTGANVLTF. The CDR3 bases are TGCGCCAGCAGTGGAGAGGGATTAAATACTGGGGCCAACGTCCTGACTTTC.

This sequence joins TRBV2 and TRBJ2-7, with 7 bases fitting TRBD1. The DNA matches TRBJ2-1 better at its end, which makes the J call doubtful. CDR3 length: 14 amino acids. Germline V lookup: CDR1 SNHLY, CDR2 FYNNEI. The CDR3 loop reads CASRFGTDHNEQFF. DNA of the CDR3: TGTGCCAGCAGGTTTGGGACAGATCACAATGAGCAGTTCTTC.

The chain employs TRBV11-2 and TRBJ1-1; TRBD1 aligns across 7 bases. CDR1 is SGHAT, CDR2 FQNNGV, per germline. This CDR3 contains 13 residues. With 6 bases clipped from V and 5 bases from J, the junction kept 6 bases outside the gene matches. CDR3 protein: CASSGQDGTEAFF. CDR3 sequence (DNA): TGTGCCAGCAGTGGACAGGACGGAACTGAAGCTTTCTTT.

This clonotype was recorded at least ten times. The J gene is TRBJ2-5, the V gene TRBV2; 8 positions match TRBD1. The CDR3 sequence is 13 residues long. Germline V gene sequence: CDR1 SNHLY, CDR2 FYNNEI. The V gene end was trimmed by 5 bases and the J gene end by 4 bases; junction bases not matched to a gene: 3. The CDR3 loop reads CASSYTGGETQYF. The CDR3 region has the DNA TGTGCCAGCAGTTATACAGGGGGAGAGACCCAGTACTTC.

Ten or more counts support this clonotype. The chain carries TRBV20-1 and TRBJ1-1, with D perhaps TRBD1 (5 bases). The CDR3 extends over 11 amino acids. The V gene lost 4 bases and the J gene lost 7 bases, with 10 bases spanning the gap. Germline CDR1 DFQATT, CDR2 SNEGSKA (reference sequence). The CDR3 loop reads CSANRDLEAFF. The CDR3 coding sequence is TGCAGTGCTAACCGGGACCTTGAAGCTTTCTTT.

Many counts were recorded for this clonotype. The chain combines TRBV7-9 with TRBJ1-3; no firm D call. Germline V CDR1 and CDR2: SEHNR, FQNEAQ (reference sequence). The CDR3 consists of 16 residues. Trimming cost V 5 bases and J 1 base, with 15 bases left between them. The DNA for the CDR3 is TGTGCCAGCAGCCTGGCCCTAACTGAGTCTGGAAACACCATATATTTT. It encodes CASSLALTESGNTIYF.

This clonotype was seen repeatedly, ten times or more. The CDR3 loop is CASSEEYSNQPQHF. The CDR3 DNA reads TGTGCCAGCAGTGAGGAGTATAGCAATCAGCCCCAGCATTTT. This chain uses TRBV2 with TRBJ1-5; D is uncertain. V dropped 3 bases and J dropped 0 bases, with 6 bases sitting between them. Germline values: CDR1 SNHLY, CDR2 FYNNEI. This CDR3 is built from 14 residues.

The rearrangement uses TRBV2 and TRBJ2-3; tentative D call: TRBD1 (5 bases). CDR3 length equals 14 residues. The V gene's germline CDR1 is SNHLY and CDR2 FYNNEI. V was cut by 7 bases and J by 0 bases, with 11 bases left in between. CDR3 coding DNA: TGTGCCAGCAATTCAGGGTCTAGCACAGATACGCAGTATTTT. Its translation: CASNSGSSTDTQYF.

The rearrangement links TRBV2 to TRBJ1-5, with D tentatively TRBD1 (6 bases). Trimming cost V 2 bases and J 7 bases, with 12 bases left between them. Germline V gene lookup returns CDR1 SNHLY and CDR2 FYNNEI. The CDR3 length is 14 residues. The DNA for the CDR3 is TGTGCCAGCAGTGAAAGGGGGGGCCCGCAGCCCCAGCATTTT. It is translated as CASSERGGPQPQHF.

V usage is TRBV7-9 and J usage is TRBJ2-5; TRBD2 is a possible D gene (7 bases). CDR3 size: 15 residues. Trimming took off 5 bases at V and 5 bases at J, with 18 bases between the two ends. CDR1 is SEHNR and CDR2 is FQNEAQ in the germline V gene (reference sequence). CDR3 amino acids: CASSQGGGLAETQYF. The CDR3 coding sequence is TGTGCCAGCAGCCAAGGGGGGGGCCTTGCGGAGACCCAGTACTTC.

This clonotype was seen only a few times. CDR3 sequence (DNA): TGCGCCAGCAGCCAAGACCGGAGGGGGAAGAATCAGCCCCAGCATTTT. Its protein is CASSQDRRGKNQPQHF. The chain links TRBV4-1 to TRBJ1-5; weak D call: TRBD1 (6 bases). CDR1 is MGHRA and CDR2 is YSYEKL in the germline V gene. There are 16 residues in the CDR3. V was cut by 0 bases and J by 4 bases, with 13 bases left in between.

V gene TRBV7-2 combines with J gene TRBJ2-7, with D perhaps assigned TRBD1 or TRBD2 (5 bases each). The length of the CDR3 is 14 residues. Trimming took off 1 base at V and 2 bases at J, with 9 bases between the two ends. Germline CDR1 SGHTA, CDR2 FQGNSA. The CDR3 DNA reads TGTGCCAGCAGCTTAGAACCGGGACCCTACGAGCAGTACTTC. Its protein product is CASSLEPGPYEQYF.

This clonotype was seen repeatedly, ten times or more. The germline gene is not matched at one end of the junction; a read error may be the cause. The rearrangement joins TRBV7-7 to TRBJ2-7; 12 bases match TRBD2. This CDR3 spans 13 amino acids. The germline CDR1 and CDR2 sequences are SSHAT and FNYEAQ (reference sequence). CDR3 in DNA: TGTGCTAGCAGCAAGACTAGCGGGGGCGAGCAGTACTTC. It codes for CASSKTSGGEQYF. The complete variable domain, with remaining parts taken from reference TRBV7-7 and TRBJ2-7, reads GAGVSQSPRYKVTKRGQDVTLRCDPISSHATLYWYQQALGQGPEFLTYFNYEAQPDKSGLPSDRFSAERPEGSISTLTIQRTEQRDSAMYRCASSKTSGGEQYFGPGTRLTVT.

The V gene is TRBV7-2, the J gene TRBJ1-1; the D is unclear. This CDR3 has 15 amino acids. Per germline, CDR1 SGHTA and CDR2 FQGNSA. With 2 bases removed from V and 7 bases from J, the gap between germline ends came to 17 bases. In DNA, the CDR3 is TGTGCCAGCAGCTTACTTACAGCCTCCCTCTATGAAGCTTTCTTT. This codes for CASSLLTASLYEAFF.

The chain recombines TRBV6-5 with TRBJ2-2, with D perhaps given as TRBD1 or TRBD2 (6 bases each). Germline values: CDR1 MNHEY, CDR2 SVGAGI. The CDR3 loop spans 15 amino acids. Trimming stripped 6 bases from V and 5 bases from J, with 16 bases between. CDR3 residues: CASRPPRGRTGELFF. CDR3 DNA: TGTGCCAGCAGGCCTCCGAGGGGGAGGACCGGGGAGCTGTTTTTT.

This chain uses TRBV9 with TRBJ1-3; 9 nucleotides match TRBD1. The germline V gene encodes CDR1 SGDLS and CDR2 YYNGEE. V was clipped by 0 bases and J by 2 bases; unmatched bases: 0. This CDR3 is built from 15 residues. The CDR3 region is CASSVDRGPGNTIYF. DNA of the CDR3: TGTGCCAGCAGCGTAGACAGGGGGCCTGGAAACACCATATATTTT.

This clonotype was seen many times. The chain recombines TRBV7-9 with TRBJ1-6; D is unresolved. The CDR3 spans 12 residues. The V and J ends lost 7 bases and 5 bases respectively, with 6 bases between them. CDR1 SEHNR and CDR2 FQNEAQ come from the germline V gene (reference sequence). The CDR3 loop is CASTSNNSPLHF. The CDR3 DNA follows: TGTGCCAGCACCTCGAATAATTCACCCCTCCACTTT.

This clonotype was recorded many times. This chain uses TRBV29-1 with TRBJ2-7; no clear D. The V end lost 4 bases, the J end lost 3 bases, and 13 bases lay between the germline ends. Germline V gene data show CDR1 as SQVTM and CDR2 as ANQGSEA. This CDR3 has 13 residues. The CDR3 loop reads CSVVVGRNYEQYF. DNA for the CDR3: TGCAGCGTTGTTGTGGGCAGAAACTACGAGCAGTACTTC.

As to this clonotype: A junction boundary mismatches the germline segment, possibly from a read error. The chain carries TRBV19 and TRBJ2-2; D may be TRBD2 (6 bases). CDR1 is LNHDA and CDR2 is SQIVND in the germline V gene (reference sequence). This CDR3 has 10 residues. In nucleotides, the CDR3 is TGTGCCAGTAGGAACGGGGGGCTGTTTTTT. It codes for CASRNGGLFF.

This clonotype was observed at least ten times. DNA of the CDR3: TGCAGTGCCCCCCCTCCTAGGCAAGAGACCCAGTACTTC. Translation: CSAPPPRQETQYF. The V and J genes are TRBV20-1 and TRBJ2-5; D not certain. The V gene's germline CDR1 is DFQATT and CDR2 SNEGSKA (reference sequence). There are 13 residues in the CDR3. With 6 bases removed from V and 2 bases from J, the gap between germline ends came to 13 bases.

The rearrangement uses TRBV13 and TRBJ1-2; weak D call: TRBD1 (6 bases). Between the trimmed V and J ends, which lost 0 bases and 8 bases, there was a span of 16 bases. The CDR3 extends over 15 amino acids. CDR1 is PRHDT and CDR2 is FYEKMQ in the germline V gene (reference sequence). The DNA of the CDR3 is TGTGCCAGCAGCTTAGGAGGGAGTCCCCAGGGGGGCTACACCTTC. Amino acids: CASSLGGSPQGGYTF. The full variable domain, with the rest looked up from reference TRBV13 and TRBJ1-2, is AAGVIQSPRHLIKEKRETATLKCYPIPRHDTVYWYQQGPGQDPQFLISFYEKMQSDKGSIPDRFSAQQFSDYHSELNMSSLELGDSALYFCASSLGGSPQGGYTFGSGTRLTVV.

Many counts were recorded for this clonotype. No conserved phenylalanine or tryptophan ends this CDR3, so it is likely a read error. The limits of the CDR3 on the DNA are not certain, so only TCRdb's listed CDR3 is given. This sequence joins TRBV7-3 and TRBJ2-7; TRBD2, the table's D call, was not compared with the DNA. The germline V gene encodes CDR1 SGHTA and CDR2 FQGTGA. The CDR3 has 11 amino acids, counting both end residues. The CDR3 sequence: CASSFSGSPRA.

This chain uses TRBV10-3 with TRBJ2-7; TRBD2 is a possible D gene (6 bases). The CDR3 sequence is 12 residues long. CDR1 is ENHRY and CDR2 is SYGVKD in the germline V gene. The V end was cut by 6 bases, the J end by 10 bases, with 16 bases between. Here the CDR3 DNA reads TGTGCCATCAGCGAGGTGGGACTCGACCAGTACTTC. It specifies CAISEVGLDQYF.

V usage is TRBV29-1 and J usage is TRBJ2-7; 8 nucleotides align to TRBD2. J was trimmed by 6 bases and V by 3 bases; bases with no gene match: 7. CDR1 is SQVTM, CDR2 ANQGSEA, per germline. This CDR3 spans 13 amino acids. DNA of the CDR3: TGCAGCGTTGAGAAGGCGGGAGGAGGCGAGCAGTACTTC. Its translation is CSVEKAGGGEQYF.

The chain has TRBV4-1 and TRBJ1-2; a possible D gene is TRBD1 (5 bases). CDR3 length: 14 amino acids. Germline assignment: CDR1 MGHRA and CDR2 YSYEKL. V lost 3 bases, J lost 8 bases, and 16 bases lay in between. CDR3 nucleotides: TGCGCCAGCAGCCAGATCCAGGGTGGACGAGGCTACACCTTC. Its translation: CASSQIQGGRGYTF.

This clonotype appeared a few times. The genes are TRBV5-1 and TRBJ2-2; TRBD1 matches at 8 bases. Germline CDR1 is SGHRS and CDR2 is YFSETQ. This CDR3 has 16 amino acids. Trimming cost V 2 bases and J 4 bases; bases outside gene matches: 7. CDR3 coding DNA: TGCGCCAGCAGCTTTGTGCAGGGGGCTGTCACCGGGGAGCTGTTTTTT. Encoded protein: CASSFVQGAVTGELFF.